This T cell receptor beta chain was sequenced for a study of blood T cell repertoires in COVID-19. Turning to the study itself: Acute-phase and convalescent COVID-19 samples originated in the United States, Italy and Spain. T cells, B-cell-depleted T cells, or PBMCs provided the cDNA or gDNA that served as material.

The germline gives CDR1 SGHRS, CDR2 YFSETQ. The CDR3 covers 15 residues. With V trimmed by 3 bases and J by 6 bases, 5 bases remained unmatched. TCRdb's table, derived via immunoSEQ multiplex PCR, lists solely in-frame clones and lacks some. The table lists 120,000 to 150,000 clones, approximately 88% of them singletons. This clone was detected a few times. This clonotype was sampled from a human donor in a cohort sampled during active COVID-19. The chain joins TRBV5-1 to TRBJ1-4; TRBD1 agrees at 10 bases. The sample comprised peripheral blood. The CDR3, as DNA: TGCGCCAGCAGCTCCCGGACAGGGGGAGATGAAAAACTGTTTTTT. Translated, it gives CASSSRTGGDEKLFF.